A single sample is the source of the 25 T cell receptor beta chains below, sequenced in a study of T-cell memory formation after mild COVID-19. TCRdb analysed the 5' RACE reads with MiXCR anew, one entry per CDR3 protein. Of approximately 500,000 distinct CDR3 sequences detected, about 23% appear once; the ten largest clones hold about 12%. Material for sequencing was PBMCs or a T cell subset sorted from them (not recorded which). The receptors here all came from an adult woman who had mild COVID-19 (a few samples of this study predate the infection). Cell type and time point are not known.

This clonotype was picked up a small number of times. The chain carries TRBV20-1 and TRBJ1-5; 10 bases line up with TRBD1. Per germline, CDR1 DFQATT and CDR2 SNEGSKA (reference sequence). The CDR3 runs to 15 residues. V dropped 0 bases and J dropped 4; count of bases not matched to a gene: 3. The CDR3 region has the DNA TGCAGTGCTAGAGATGGGGGACAGGGGAATCAGCCCCAGCATTTT. As protein: CSARDGGQGNQPQHF.

This clonotype was seen only a few times. The chain has TRBV5-1 and TRBJ2-3; possibly TRBD2 for D (6 bases). In germline, CDR1 is SGHRS, CDR2 YFSETQ. V was cut by 5 bases and J by 6 bases, with 13 bases left in between. The CDR3 spans 13 residues. The DNA of the CDR3 is TGCGCCAGCAGACCTTCTCGGGAGGATACGCAGTATTTT. Amino acids: CASRPSREDTQYF.

This clonotype occurred many times. The chain links TRBV11-3 to TRBJ2-1, with no clear D. The germline gives CDR1 SGHNT, CDR2 YENEEA. With 3 bases removed from V and 5 bases from J, the gap between germline ends came to 2 bases. The CDR3 runs 11 residues. In DNA, the CDR3 is TGTGCCAGCAGCTTTAACAATGAGCAGTTCTTC. This sequence encodes CASSFNNEQFF.

This clonotype has only a few counts. This chain connects TRBV19 to TRBJ2-2, with 7 positions matching TRBD2. In germline, CDR1 is LNHDA, CDR2 SQIVND (reference sequence). The CDR3 spans 13 residues. After removal of 7 bases from V and 6 bases from J, the junction contained 5 bases not matched to a gene. This CDR3 reads CASTGLVSGELFF. In DNA form, the CDR3 reads TGTGCCAGTACCGGACTAGTTTCCGGGGAGCTGTTTTTT.

This rearrangement joins TRBV6-6 to TRBJ1-1; no reliable D call. The CDR3 extends over 14 amino acids. CDR1 is MNHNY, CDR2 SVGAGI, per germline (reference sequence). V dropped 7 bases and J dropped 3 bases, with 15 bases sitting between them. The CDR3 spells CASIVTDWDTEAFF. CDR3 coding DNA: TGTGCCAGCATCGTGACGGATTGGGACACTGAAGCTTTCTTT.

The chain uses TRBV18 and TRBJ1-1; D uncertain. Germline V lookup: CDR1 KGHSH, CDR2 LQKENI. The CDR3 runs 15 residues. Trimming shortened V by 0 bases and J by 4 bases, and 12 bases separated the two germline ends. The CDR3 region has the DNA TGTGCCAGCTCACCACCGGCGGGGAGGCGCACTGAAGCTTTCTTT. Its translation is CASSPPAGRRTEAFF.

This clonotype was detected a few times. The gene calls are TRBV10-3 and TRBJ1-1; D possibly corresponds to TRBD1 (5 bases). The CDR3 has 13 amino acids. CDR1 is ENHRY, CDR2 SYGVKD, per germline. V lost 5 bases to trimming and J lost 0 bases, with 7 bases between them. CDR3 nucleotide sequence: TGTGCCATCAGTCAGGGTTTGAACACTGAAGCTTTCTTT. This sequence encodes CAISQGLNTEAFF.

This clonotype was found a few times. This chain links TRBV7-9 with TRBJ1-6; 7 nucleotides agree with TRBD1. J lost 10 bases, V lost 1 base, and 10 bases had no gene match. The V gene's germline CDR1 is SEHNR and CDR2 FQNEAQ (reference sequence). CDR3 length: 16 residues. In DNA, the CDR3 is TGTGCCAGCAGCTTAGGTCACGGGACAGCTCAGTCACCCCTCCACTTT. It specifies CASSLGHGTAQSPLHF. The full variable domain, rest sourced from reference TRBV7-9 and TRBJ1-6, is DTGVSQNPRHKITKRGQNVTFRCDPISEHNRLYWYRQTLGQGPEFLTYFQNEAQLEKSRLLSDRFSAERPKGSFSTLEIQRTEQGDSAMYLCASSLGHGTAQSPLHFGNGTRLTVT.

This clonotype has just a few counts. The chain is built from TRBV7-2 and TRBJ2-3; D is unresolved. From germline, CDR1 is SGHTA and CDR2 FQGNSA. V lost 5 bases and J lost 5, with 14 bases in between. The CDR3 runs to 14 residues. The chain's CDR3 is CASSAAGEVDTQYF. The CDR3 nucleotides are TGTGCCAGCAGCGCCGCAGGAGAAGTAGATACGCAGTATTTT.

The chain links TRBV20-1 to TRBJ2-3; D is ambiguous. This CDR3 is 12 amino acids long. The V and J ends lost 2 bases and 0 bases respectively, with 3 bases between them. Germline lookup yields CDR1 DFQATT and CDR2 SNEGSKA (reference sequence). In DNA form, the CDR3 reads TGCAGTGCTAGAACTAGCACAGATACGCAGTATTTT. It encodes CSARTSTDTQYF.

This chain connects TRBV7-3 to TRBJ2-3, with 7 positions matching TRBD2. The CDR3 is 14 amino acids. Trimming removed 9 bases from V and 4 bases from J; junction bases left unmatched: 10. Germline V gene data show CDR1 as SGHTA and CDR2 as FQGTGA. CDR3 amino acids: CASSSGLFPDTQYF. In nucleotides, the CDR3 is TGTGCCAGTTCTAGCGGCTTATTCCCAGATACGCAGTATTTT.

The rearrangement uses TRBV5-1 and TRBJ1-6; D unresolved. CDR1 SGHRS and CDR2 YFSETQ come from the germline V gene. The CDR3 runs to 15 residues. Trimming took 2 bases from V and 0 from J, leaving 6 bases between them. CDR3 DNA sequence: TGCGCCAGCAGCTTAAGGAGCTCCTATAATTCACCCCTCCACTTT. Translating gives CASSLRSSYNSPLHF.

The chain has TRBV12-3 or TRBV12-4 and TRBJ2-7; 7 bases align to TRBD1. The CDR3 extends over 17 amino acids. J lost 2 bases, V lost 2 bases, and 12 bases had no gene match. CDR3 loop: CASSLPFQGEIAYEQYF. The CDR3 DNA is TGTGCCAGCAGTTTACCCTTCCAGGGGGAAATCGCCTACGAGCAGTACTTC.

This clonotype has only a few counts. The J gene is TRBJ2-1, the V gene TRBV14; TRBD1 matches 8 bases. The germline V gene encodes CDR1 SGHDN and CDR2 FVKESK. The CDR3 spans 16 residues. Losses at the gene ends were 1 base for V and 2 bases for J; bases not matched to a gene: 4. In DNA, the CDR3 is TGTGCCAGCAGCCAAGGGGACAGGACCCCCTACAATGAGCAGTTCTTC. This gives the protein CASSQGDRTPYNEQFF.

V gene TRBV9 combines with J gene TRBJ1-1, with 7 bases aligning to TRBD1. CDR1 and CDR2 (germline): SGDLS, YYNGEE. Trimming took 3 bases from V and 4 from J; bases not matched to a gene: 3. This CDR3 is built from 13 residues. This chain's CDR3 is CASSDGTVTEAFF. For the CDR3, the DNA is TGTGCCAGCAGCGACGGGACAGTCACTGAAGCTTTCTTT.

This clonotype showed up just a few times. V is TRBV4-1 and J is TRBJ2-2, with unresolved D. CDR1 is MGHRA and CDR2 is YSYEKL in the germline V gene. Trimming cost V 0 bases and J 4 bases, with 18 bases left between them. The CDR3 runs 18 residues. CDR3 sequence reads: CASSQDGIQMGFTGELFF. In DNA form, the CDR3 reads TGCGCCAGCAGCCAAGATGGGATCCAGATGGGGTTCACCGGGGAGCTGTTTTTT.

The rearrangement joins TRBV9 to TRBJ1-2; D remains unclear. The CDR3 totals 12 residues. With 4 bases removed from V and 3 bases from J, the gap between germline ends came to 7 bases. Germline CDR1 SGDLS, CDR2 YYNGEE. CDR3 nucleotides: TGTGCCAGCAGCACCCGCTACTATGGCTACACCTTC. Translation: CASSTRYYGYTF.

This chain links TRBV11-2 with TRBJ1-2; D might be TRBD1 (6 bases). Between the trimmed V and J ends, which lost 5 bases and 5 bases, there was a span of 12 bases. Germline loops: CDR1 SGHAT, CDR2 FQNNGV. The CDR3 consists of 13 residues. As DNA, the CDR3 is TGTGCCAGCAGCCCGGACAGCCAATATGGCTACACCTTC. It encodes CASSPDSQYGYTF. Combining the CDR3 with reference TRBV11-2 and TRBJ1-2 gives the whole variable domain EAGVAQSPRYKIIEKRQSVAFWCNPISGHATLYWYQQILGQGPKLLIQFQNNGVVDDSQLPKDRFSAERLKGVDSTLKIQPAKLEDSAVYLCASSPDSQYGYTFGSGTRLTVV.

J is TRBJ2-5 and V is TRBV4-1, with TRBD2 identical over 12 bases. The CDR3 length is 16 residues. Per the germline V gene, CDR1 is MGHRA and CDR2 is YSYEKL. Losses at the gene ends were 2 bases for V and 2 bases for J; bases not matched to a gene: 3. In DNA, the CDR3 is TGCGCCAGCAGCCAACCTGGACTAGCGGGGCAAGAGACCCAGTACTTC. This translates into CASSQPGLAGQETQYF.

J is TRBJ2-1 and V is TRBV21-1; TRBD1 is the table's D call and was not checked against the DNA. TRBV21-1 is assigned pseudogene status. This CDR3 has 16 amino acids. CDR3 region: CASSMYGTGDWNEQFF. The CDR3 coding sequence is TGTGCCAGCAGCATGTATGGGACAGGGGACTGGAATGAGCAGTTCTTC.

This clonotype has a handful of counts. The chain is built from TRBV6-5 and TRBJ1-1, with TRBD1 identical over 10 bases. CDR3 length: 17 amino acids. J was trimmed by 4 bases and V by 6 bases; bases with no gene match: 14. Germline values: CDR1 MNHEY, CDR2 SVGAGI. The CDR3 region is CASSPSGQGKLGTEAFF. The CDR3 DNA sequence: TGTGCCAGCAGCCCCTCGGGACAGGGGAAGTTAGGCACTGAAGCTTTCTTT.

This clonotype was observed a handful of times. The junction departs from germline at one end; a sequencing error may be responsible. The chain is built from TRBV3-1 and TRBJ2-1; TRBD2 matches 8 bases. CDR3 length: 15 amino acids. The germline V gene has CDR1 LGHDT and CDR2 YNNKEL (reference sequence). CDR3 loop: CASSQSGGSSNEQFF. CDR3 in DNA: TGTGCCAGCAGCCAATCGGGGGGGTCCTCCAATGAGCAGTTCTTC.

The rearrangement uses TRBV18 and TRBJ2-7; 8 nucleotides agree with TRBD1. J lost 3 bases, V lost 2 bases, and 9 bases had no gene match. The CDR3 spans 16 residues. Germline assignment: CDR1 KGHSH and CDR2 LQKENI. The CDR3 DNA follows: TGTGCCAGCTCACCAACTCAGGGGGCGCACGGCTACGAGCAGTACTTC. Protein: CASSPTQGAHGYEQYF.

The genes are TRBV5-5 and TRBJ1-5, with D perhaps TRBD1 (6 bases). The CDR3 covers 15 residues. With 4 bases removed from V and 3 bases from J, the gap between germline ends came to 14 bases. Germline CDR1 reads SGHKS; CDR2 reads YYEKEE (reference sequence). CDR3 coding DNA: TGTGCCAGCAGCCTAACGGGGGGCCCCAATCAGCCCCAGCATTTT. It specifies CASSLTGGPNQPQHF.

The chain uses TRBV19 and TRBJ1-1; no definite D call. The CDR3 runs 12 residues. V was shortened by 1 base and J by 7 bases, with 7 bases between the two germline ends. Per the germline V gene, CDR1 is LNHDA and CDR2 is SQIVND (reference sequence). CDR3 in amino acids: CASSIGAGEAFF. The CDR3 region has the DNA TGTGCCAGTAGTATAGGAGCAGGTGAAGCTTTCTTT.